Below, 3 T cell receptor beta chains from the same sample are listed, as sequenced in a study of cytomegalovirus exposure and HLA in healthy donors. Vbeta (60) and Jbeta (13) primers were used in the PCR. Libraries were prepared by immunoSEQ multiplex PCR; TCRdb keeps only in-frame clonotypes and omits some of them. The sample has fewer than 250,000 clones, 70% to 85% seen once; the top ten hold 3.5% to 4%. Sequencing used PBMCs. These receptors came from a male donor in good health and CMV-seronegative.

This clone was seen a handful of times. The rearrangement joins TRBV5-4 to TRBJ1-2, with D perhaps matching TRBD1 (6 bases). The CDR3 has 13 amino acids. The germline CDR1 and CDR2 sequences are SGHNT and YYREEE (reference sequence). With 3 bases removed from V and 3 bases from J, the gap between germline ends came to 9 bases. CDR3 sequence (DNA): TGTGCCAGCAGCTCTGGACAGTACTATGGCTACACCTTC. This translates into CASSSGQYYGYTF.

The chain links TRBV5-6 to TRBJ2-7, with D perhaps matching TRBD2 (6 bases). V lost 7 bases to trimming and J lost 0 bases, with 11 bases between them. The germline gives CDR1 SGHDT, CDR2 YYEEEE. There are 13 residues in the CDR3. In nucleotides, the CDR3 is TGTGCCAGCGCTCGGACTATCTCCTACGAGCAGTACTTC. It yields the protein CASARTISYEQYF.

The table lists this clone with a few counts. The chain has TRBV5-6 and TRBJ2-7; no clear D gene. The CDR3 is made up of 15 amino acids. Trimming took off 0 bases at V and 3 bases at J, with 13 bases between the two ends. Germline V gene lookup returns CDR1 SGHDT and CDR2 YYEEEE. The CDR3, as DNA: TGTGCCAGCAGCTTGGCAGGCCGGTTTTACTACGAGCAGTACTTC. Amino acids: CASSLAGRFYYEQYF. Filled out from reference TRBV5-6 and TRBJ2-7, the complete variable domain reads DAGVTQSPTHLIKTRGQQVTLRCSPKSGHDTVSWYQQALGQGPQFIFQYYEEEERQRGNFPDRFSGHQFPNYSSELNVNALLLGDSALYLCASSLAGRFYYEQYFGPGTRLTVT.